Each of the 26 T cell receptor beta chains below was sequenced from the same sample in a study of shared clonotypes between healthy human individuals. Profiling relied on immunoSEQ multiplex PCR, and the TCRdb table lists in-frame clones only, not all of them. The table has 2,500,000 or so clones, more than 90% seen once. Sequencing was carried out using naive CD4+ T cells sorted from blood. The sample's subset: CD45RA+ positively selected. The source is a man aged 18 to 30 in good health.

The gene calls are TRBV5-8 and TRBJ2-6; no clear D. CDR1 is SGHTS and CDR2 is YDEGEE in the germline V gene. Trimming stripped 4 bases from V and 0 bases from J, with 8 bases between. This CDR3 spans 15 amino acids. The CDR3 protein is CASSPASSGANVLTF. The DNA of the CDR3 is TGTGCCAGCAGCCCGGCCAGCTCTGGGGCCAACGTCCTGACTTTC.

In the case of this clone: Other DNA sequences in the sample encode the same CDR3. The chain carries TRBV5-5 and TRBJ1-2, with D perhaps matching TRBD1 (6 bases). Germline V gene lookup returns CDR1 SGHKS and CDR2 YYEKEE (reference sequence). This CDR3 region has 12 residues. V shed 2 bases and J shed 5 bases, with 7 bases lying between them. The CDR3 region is CASSLGGYGYTF. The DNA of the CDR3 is TGTGCCAGCAGCTTAGGGGGGTATGGCTACACCTTC. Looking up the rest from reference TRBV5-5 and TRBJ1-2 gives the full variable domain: DAGVTQSPTHLIKTRGQQVTLRCSPISGHKSVSWYQQVLGQGPQFIFQYYEKEERGRGNFPDRFSARQFPNYSSELNVNALLLGDSALYLCASSLGGYGYTFGSGTRLTVV.

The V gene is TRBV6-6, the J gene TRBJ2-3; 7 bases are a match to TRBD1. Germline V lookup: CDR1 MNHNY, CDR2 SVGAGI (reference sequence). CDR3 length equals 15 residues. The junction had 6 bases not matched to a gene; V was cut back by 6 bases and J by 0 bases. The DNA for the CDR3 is TGTGCCAGCAGCCAGGGGGACACCAGCACAGATACGCAGTATTTT. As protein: CASSQGDTSTDTQYF.

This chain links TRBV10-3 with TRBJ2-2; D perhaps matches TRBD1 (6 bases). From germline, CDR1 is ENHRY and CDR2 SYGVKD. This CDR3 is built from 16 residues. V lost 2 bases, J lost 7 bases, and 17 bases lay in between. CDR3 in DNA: TGTGCCATCAGTGAGGGGGGCGAGGTTGTGAGCGGGGAGCTGTTTTTT. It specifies CAISEGGEVVSGELFF.

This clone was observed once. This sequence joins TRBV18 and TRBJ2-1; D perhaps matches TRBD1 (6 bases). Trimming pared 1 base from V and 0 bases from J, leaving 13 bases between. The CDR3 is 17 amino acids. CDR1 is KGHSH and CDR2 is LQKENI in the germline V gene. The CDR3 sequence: CASSPQWGPGSYNEQFF. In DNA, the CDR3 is TGTGCCAGCTCACCACAATGGGGGCCAGGCTCCTACAATGAGCAGTTCTTC.

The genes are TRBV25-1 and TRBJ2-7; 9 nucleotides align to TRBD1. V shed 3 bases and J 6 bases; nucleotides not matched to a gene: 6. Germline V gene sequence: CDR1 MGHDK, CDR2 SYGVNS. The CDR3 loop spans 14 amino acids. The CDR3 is CASSEPGTGPEQYF. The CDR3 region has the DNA TGTGCCAGCAGTGAGCCCGGGACAGGGCCCGAGCAGTACTTC.

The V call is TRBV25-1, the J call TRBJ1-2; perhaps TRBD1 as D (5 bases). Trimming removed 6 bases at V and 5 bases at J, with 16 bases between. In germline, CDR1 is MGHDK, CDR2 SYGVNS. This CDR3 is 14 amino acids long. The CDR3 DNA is TGTGCCAGCAGCCAAGGGCAGGGAGGTTATGGCTACACCTTC. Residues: CASSQGQGGYGYTF.

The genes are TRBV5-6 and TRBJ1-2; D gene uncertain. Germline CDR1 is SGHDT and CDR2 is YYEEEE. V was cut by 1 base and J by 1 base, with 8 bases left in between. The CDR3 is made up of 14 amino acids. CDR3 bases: TGTGCCAGCAGCTTGAGCCGGAGTAACTATGGCTACACCTTC. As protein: CASSLSRSNYGYTF.

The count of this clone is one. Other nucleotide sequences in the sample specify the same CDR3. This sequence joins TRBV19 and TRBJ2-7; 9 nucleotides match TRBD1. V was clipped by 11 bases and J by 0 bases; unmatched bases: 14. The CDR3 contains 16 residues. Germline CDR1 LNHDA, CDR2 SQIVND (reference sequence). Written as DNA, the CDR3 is TGTGCCTCATCACTTCTTCCGGGACAGGGCTCCTACGAGCAGTACTTC. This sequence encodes CASSLLPGQGSYEQYF.

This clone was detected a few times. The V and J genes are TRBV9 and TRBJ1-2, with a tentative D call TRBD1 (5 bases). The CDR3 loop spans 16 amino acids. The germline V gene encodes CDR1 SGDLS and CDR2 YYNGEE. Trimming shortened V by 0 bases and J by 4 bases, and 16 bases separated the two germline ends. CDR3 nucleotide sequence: TGTGCCAGCAGCGTAGCCCCCGGGACCGCCGCCTATGGCTACACCTTC. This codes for CASSVAPGTAAYGYTF.

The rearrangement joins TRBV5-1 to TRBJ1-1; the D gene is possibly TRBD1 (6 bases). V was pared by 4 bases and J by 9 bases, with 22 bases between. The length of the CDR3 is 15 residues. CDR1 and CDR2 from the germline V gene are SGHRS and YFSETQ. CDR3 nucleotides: TGCGCCAGCAGCGTACAACAGGGAATCTCCCCCCAAGCTTTCTTT. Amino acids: CASSVQQGISPQAFF.

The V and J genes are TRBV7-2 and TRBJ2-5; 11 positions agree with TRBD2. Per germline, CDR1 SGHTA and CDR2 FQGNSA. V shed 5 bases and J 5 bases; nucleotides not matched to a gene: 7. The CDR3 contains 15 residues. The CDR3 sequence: CASSVPSGRRETQYF. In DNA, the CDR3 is TGTGCCAGCAGCGTACCTAGCGGGAGGCGTGAGACCCAGTACTTC.

CDR3 protein: CATSRDRDTNIQYF. For the CDR3, the DNA is TGTGCCACCAGCAGGGACAGGGACACGAACATTCAGTACTTC. The J gene is TRBJ2-4, the V gene TRBV15, with 8 bases that match TRBD1. After removal of 3 bases from V and 7 bases from J, the junction contained 5 bases not matched to a gene. The CDR3 is 14 amino acids. Germline CDR1 LNHNV, CDR2 YYDKDF (reference sequence).

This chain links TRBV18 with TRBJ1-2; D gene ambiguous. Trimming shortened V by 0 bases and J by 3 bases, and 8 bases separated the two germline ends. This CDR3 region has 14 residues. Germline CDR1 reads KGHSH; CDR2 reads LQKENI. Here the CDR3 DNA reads TGTGCCAGCTCACCACCGTCAGATTACTATGGCTACACCTTC. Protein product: CASSPPSDYYGYTF. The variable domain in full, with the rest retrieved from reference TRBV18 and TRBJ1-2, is NAGVMQNPRHLVRRRGQEARLRCSPMKGHSHVYWYRQLPEEGLKFMVYLQKENIIDESGMPKERFSAEFPKEGPSILRIQQVVRGDSAAYFCASSPPSDYYGYTFGSGTRLTVV.

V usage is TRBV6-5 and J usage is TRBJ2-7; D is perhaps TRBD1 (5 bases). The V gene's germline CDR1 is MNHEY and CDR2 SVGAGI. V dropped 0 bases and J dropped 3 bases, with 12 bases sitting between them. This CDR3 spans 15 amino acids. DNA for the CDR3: TGTGCCAGCAGTTACTCAGGGGCGCAGGTCTACGAGCAGTACTTC. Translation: CASSYSGAQVYEQYF.

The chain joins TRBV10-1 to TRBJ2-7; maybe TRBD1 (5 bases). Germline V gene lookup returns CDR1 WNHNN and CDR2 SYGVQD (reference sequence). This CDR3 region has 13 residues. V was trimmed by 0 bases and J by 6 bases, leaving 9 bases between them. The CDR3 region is CASSESRAGEQYF. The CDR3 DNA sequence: TGCGCCAGCAGTGAGTCCAGGGCAGGCGAGCAGTACTTC.

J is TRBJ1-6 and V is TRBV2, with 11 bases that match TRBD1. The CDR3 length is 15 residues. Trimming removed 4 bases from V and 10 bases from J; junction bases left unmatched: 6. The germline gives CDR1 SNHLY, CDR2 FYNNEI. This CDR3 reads CASSVGGQGASPLHF. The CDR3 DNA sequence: TGTGCCAGCAGTGTAGGCGGACAGGGGGCCTCACCCCTCCACTTT. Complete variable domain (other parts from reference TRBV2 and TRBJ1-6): EPEVTQTPSHQVTQMGQEVILRCVPISNHLYFYWYRQILGQKVEFLVSFYNNEISEKSEIFDDQFSVERPDGSNFTLKIRSTKLEDSAMYFCASSVGGQGASPLHFGNGTRLTVT.

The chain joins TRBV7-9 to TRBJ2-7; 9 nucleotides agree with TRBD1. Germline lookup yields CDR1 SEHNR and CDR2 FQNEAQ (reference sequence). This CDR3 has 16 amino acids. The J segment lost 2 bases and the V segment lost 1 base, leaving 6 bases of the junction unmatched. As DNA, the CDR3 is TGTGCCAGCAGCTTAGATCCGGGACAGGGTCCCTACGAGCAGTACTTC. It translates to CASSLDPGQGPYEQYF.

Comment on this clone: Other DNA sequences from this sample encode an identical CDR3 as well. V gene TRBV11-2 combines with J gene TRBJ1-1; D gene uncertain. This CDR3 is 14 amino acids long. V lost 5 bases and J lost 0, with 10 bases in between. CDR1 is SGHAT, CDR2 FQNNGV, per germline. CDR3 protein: CASSLTGLNTEAFF. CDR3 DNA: TGTGCCAGCAGCCTGACGGGCTTGAACACTGAAGCTTTCTTT.

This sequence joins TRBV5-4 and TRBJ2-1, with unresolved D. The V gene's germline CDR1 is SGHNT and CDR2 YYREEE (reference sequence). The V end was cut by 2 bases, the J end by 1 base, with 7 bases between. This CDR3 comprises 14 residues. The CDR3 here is CASSLASSYNEQFF. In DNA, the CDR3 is TGTGCCAGCAGCTTAGCTAGTTCCTACAATGAGCAGTTCTTC.

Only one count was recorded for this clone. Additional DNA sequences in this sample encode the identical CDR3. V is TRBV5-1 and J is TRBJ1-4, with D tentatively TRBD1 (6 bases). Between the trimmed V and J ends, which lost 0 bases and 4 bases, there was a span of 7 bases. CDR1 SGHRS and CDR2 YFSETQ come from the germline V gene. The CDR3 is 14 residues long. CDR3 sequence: CASSLEGGNEKLFF. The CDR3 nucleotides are TGCGCCAGCAGCTTGGAGGGGGGTAATGAAAAACTGTTTTTT.

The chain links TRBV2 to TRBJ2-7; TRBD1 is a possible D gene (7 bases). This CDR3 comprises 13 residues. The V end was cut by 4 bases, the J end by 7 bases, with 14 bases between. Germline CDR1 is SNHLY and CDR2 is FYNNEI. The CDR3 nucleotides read TGTGCCAGCAGTGGACAGGGACTCCTTGAGCAGTACTTC. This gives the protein CASSGQGLLEQYF.

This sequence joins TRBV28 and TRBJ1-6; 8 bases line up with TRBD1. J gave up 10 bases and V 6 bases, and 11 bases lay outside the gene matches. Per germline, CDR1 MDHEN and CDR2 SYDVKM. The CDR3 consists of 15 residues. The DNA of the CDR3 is TGTGCCAGCAGGCTACCCGAGGCAGGGGGCTCACCCCTCCACTTT. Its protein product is CASRLPEAGGSPLHF.

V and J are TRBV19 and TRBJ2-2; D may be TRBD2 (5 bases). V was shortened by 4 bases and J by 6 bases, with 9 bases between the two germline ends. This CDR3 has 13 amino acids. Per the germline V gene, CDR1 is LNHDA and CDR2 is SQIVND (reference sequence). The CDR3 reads CASSKSRAGELFF. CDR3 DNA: TGTGCCAGTAGTAAATCGAGGGCCGGGGAGCTGTTTTTT.

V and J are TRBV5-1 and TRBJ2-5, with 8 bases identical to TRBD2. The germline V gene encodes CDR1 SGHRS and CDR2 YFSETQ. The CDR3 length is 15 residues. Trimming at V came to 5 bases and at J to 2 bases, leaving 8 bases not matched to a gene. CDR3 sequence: CASSSDGGEQETQYF. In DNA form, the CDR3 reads TGCGCCAGCAGTTCGGACGGGGGGGAGCAAGAGACCCAGTACTTC.

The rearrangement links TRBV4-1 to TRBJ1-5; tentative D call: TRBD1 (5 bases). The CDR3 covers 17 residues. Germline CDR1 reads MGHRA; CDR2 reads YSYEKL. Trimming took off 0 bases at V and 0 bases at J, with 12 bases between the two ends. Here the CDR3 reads CASSQEGDSHSNQPQHF. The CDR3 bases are TGCGCCAGCAGCCAAGAGGGAGACAGCCATAGCAATCAGCCCCAGCATTTT.